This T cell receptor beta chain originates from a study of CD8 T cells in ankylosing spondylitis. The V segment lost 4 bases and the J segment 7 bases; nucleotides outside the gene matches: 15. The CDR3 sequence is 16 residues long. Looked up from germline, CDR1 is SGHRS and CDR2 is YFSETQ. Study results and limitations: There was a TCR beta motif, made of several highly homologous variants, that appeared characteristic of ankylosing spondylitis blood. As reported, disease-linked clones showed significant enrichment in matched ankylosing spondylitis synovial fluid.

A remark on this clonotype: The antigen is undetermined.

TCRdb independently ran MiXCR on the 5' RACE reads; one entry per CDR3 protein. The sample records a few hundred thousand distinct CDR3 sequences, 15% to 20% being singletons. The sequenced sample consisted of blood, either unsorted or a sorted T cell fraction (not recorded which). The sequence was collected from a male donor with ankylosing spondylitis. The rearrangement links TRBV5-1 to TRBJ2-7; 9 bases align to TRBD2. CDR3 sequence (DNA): TGCGCCAGCAGCGCCCCGTTAGCGGGGGCCCCGGGGGAGCAGTACTTC. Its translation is CASSAPLAGAPGEQYF.